These 6 T cell receptor beta chains share one sample of origin, sequenced in a study of beta chain features in type 1 diabetes listed by TCRdb under 2018. The method behind the library was the immunoSEQ multiplex PCR assay. All of the isolated RNA was reverse transcribed with the High Capacity cDNA Reverse Transcription Kit, so expressed TCRB transcripts were sequenced. TCRdb mirrors the immuneACCESS table, restricted to in-frame sequences. Some clones are absent from its copies; in checked studies, under half trace to an unresolved V gene, and the reason for the others is unknown. A total of 330,000 or so clones appear in this sample, around a fifth of them only once. The ten largest clones represent under 0.055% of the sample. The sample consisted of naive CD4+ T cells from blood. The sample's cell subset or site, from its label and the paper: true naive CD4+ T cells. The receptors were gathered from a woman aged 18-30 years in good health.

This clone came up a few times. This CDR3 is also generated by other DNA sequences in the sample. The DNA of the CDR3 is TGTGCCACCAGCACGGGACAGGGGGAGACCCAGTACTTC. Translation: CATSTGQGETQYF. V gene TRBV15 combines with J gene TRBJ2-5; 10 positions match TRBD1. This CDR3 contains 13 residues. Losses at the gene ends were 4 bases for V and 5 bases for J; bases not matched to a gene: 1. The germline gives CDR1 LNHNV, CDR2 YYDKDF (reference sequence).

A few counts support this clone. The chain recombines TRBV2 with TRBJ1-2; D unclear. Between the trimmed V and J ends, which lost 1 base and 2 bases, there was a span of 8 bases. The CDR3 extends over 14 amino acids. CDR1 SNHLY and CDR2 FYNNEI come from the germline V gene. The DNA of the CDR3 is TGTGCCAGCAGTGAAGGAGGCGGAAACTATGGCTACACCTTC. Its translation: CASSEGGGNYGYTF.

The rearrangement uses TRBV6-5 and TRBJ2-1, with TRBD2 matching over 9 bases. The CDR3 is made up of 13 amino acids. Germline lookup yields CDR1 MNHEY and CDR2 SVGAGI. Trimming cost V 8 bases and J 8 bases; bases outside gene matches: 7. Written as DNA, the CDR3 is TGTGCCAGCGGGGTAGCGGGAGTTGATGAGCAGTTCTTC. The encoded protein is CASGVAGVDEQFF.

A few counts support this clone. The chain has TRBV30 and TRBJ2-2, with 9 bases that match TRBD1. V shed 7 bases, J shed 2 bases, and the junction held 14 bases outside the gene matches. The CDR3 runs to 17 residues. CDR1 and CDR2 (germline): GTSNPN, SVGIG (reference sequence). The CDR3 DNA reads TGTGCCTATTCGTCCGGGACAGGGAGATTTAACACCGGGGAGCTGTTTTTT. Its translation: CAYSSGTGRFNTGELFF.

This chain connects TRBV19 to TRBJ1-1; D perhaps matches TRBD1 (5 bases). Germline assignment: CDR1 LNHDA and CDR2 SQIVND (reference sequence). The CDR3 runs 13 residues. V was shortened by 10 bases and J by 10 bases, with 22 bases between the two germline ends. CDR3 nucleotide sequence: TGTGCCACCGAACGGACCGCTGGGGCTGGAGCTTTCTTT. Amino acids: CATERTAGAGAFF.

This clone occurred a few times. The rearrangement joins TRBV7-9 to TRBJ2-1; 8 bases align to TRBD2. The germline V gene encodes CDR1 SEHNR and CDR2 FQNEAQ (reference sequence). V shed 4 bases, J shed 9 bases, and the junction held 5 bases outside the gene matches. The CDR3 loop spans 13 amino acids. CDR3 region: CASSSPSGSEQFF. CDR3 DNA: TGTGCCAGCAGCTCACCGAGCGGGAGTGAGCAGTTCTTC.